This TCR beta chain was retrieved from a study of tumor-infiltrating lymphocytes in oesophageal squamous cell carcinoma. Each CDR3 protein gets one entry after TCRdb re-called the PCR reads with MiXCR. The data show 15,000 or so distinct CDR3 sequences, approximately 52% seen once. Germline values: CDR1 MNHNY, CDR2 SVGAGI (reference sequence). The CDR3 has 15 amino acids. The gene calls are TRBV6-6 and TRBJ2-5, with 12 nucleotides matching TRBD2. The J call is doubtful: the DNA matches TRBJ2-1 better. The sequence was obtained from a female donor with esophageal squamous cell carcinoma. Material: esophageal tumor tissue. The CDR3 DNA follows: TGTGCCAGCACTGGACTAGCGGGGTTATACAATGAGCAGTTCTTC. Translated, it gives CASTGLAGLYNEQFF.